These 29 T cell receptor beta chains came from one sample sequenced in a study of blood T cell repertoires in COVID-19. Clones were sequenced by immunoSEQ multiplex PCR, and TCRdb holds only the in-frame ones, with some missing. The table records about 160,000 clones, approximately 90% of them present only once. What was sequenced was peripheral blood. These receptors were collected from a man younger than 35 with acute or convalescent COVID-19.

The chain couples TRBV5-6 to TRBJ1-1; 8 nucleotides line up with TRBD1. This CDR3 is 12 amino acids long. The V gene's germline CDR1 is SGHDT and CDR2 YYEEEE. Germline trimming cut 7 bases from V and 9 bases from J; bases unmatched to any gene: 8. Here the CDR3 DNA reads TGTGCCAGCCTTGTTGGACAGGGAAAAGCTTTCTTT. Its protein is CASLVGQGKAFF.

The chain employs TRBV28 and TRBJ2-5, with TRBD1 as a possible D gene (7 bases). Germline CDR1 MDHEN, CDR2 SYDVKM. The germline V and J ends were trimmed by 3 bases and 4 bases, with 12 bases remaining between them. There are 14 residues in the CDR3. CDR3 residues: CASSFQGGTETQYF. The CDR3 DNA follows: TGTGCCAGCAGTTTTCAGGGGGGCACAGAGACCCAGTACTTC.

As concerns this clone: Other DNA sequences in this specimen translate into the identical CDR3. The rearrangement links TRBV11-2 to TRBJ1-2, with TRBD1 matching over 7 bases. Germline lookup yields CDR1 SGHAT and CDR2 FQNNGV. J was trimmed by 5 bases and V by 4 bases; bases with no gene match: 7. The CDR3 consists of 14 residues. The CDR3 bases are TGTGCCAGCAGCTCCTGGACAGGAGATTATGGCTACACCTTC. It yields the protein CASSSWTGDYGYTF.

The CDR3 DNA follows: TGCGCCAGCAGCCAAGATGCGCAGCCGCGGGCTTTCTTT. Amino acid sequence: CASSQDAQPRAFF. The chain has TRBV4-1 and TRBJ1-1; no firm D call. Germline V gives CDR1 MGHRA, CDR2 YSYEKL. This CDR3 spans 13 amino acids. V was cut by 0 bases and J by 11 bases, with 13 bases left in between.

This clone was recorded only once. The chain joins TRBV9 to TRBJ2-3; D might be TRBD1 (10 bases). The V end was cut by 3 bases, the J end by 4 bases, with 18 bases between. The length of the CDR3 is 16 residues. CDR1 is SGDLS, CDR2 YYNGEE, per germline. The CDR3 coding sequence is TGTGCCAGCAGCGATCCTAGCGGGACAGGGGCAGATACGCAGTATTTT. This gives the protein CASSDPSGTGADTQYF.

Points on this clone: Other DNA sequences from this sample encode an identical CDR3 as well. J is TRBJ2-7 and V is TRBV15, with 8 bases that match TRBD1. The CDR3 consists of 15 residues. V lost 3 bases and J lost 3; bases outside the gene matches: 7. Germline V CDR1 and CDR2: LNHNV, YYDKDF (reference sequence). CDR3 sequence reads: CATSSQTGEYYEQYF. As DNA, the CDR3 is TGTGCCACCAGCAGCCAGACAGGGGAATACTACGAGCAGTACTTC.

This rearrangement joins TRBV6-6 to TRBJ1-1; D remains ambiguous. Looked up from germline, CDR1 is MNHNY and CDR2 is SVGAGI (reference sequence). V was shortened by 0 bases and J by 7 bases, with 12 bases between the two germline ends. This CDR3 comprises 14 residues. The CDR3 DNA sequence: TGTGCCAGCAGTTACTCTGTCAGTACGAATGAAGCTTTCTTT. It yields the protein CASSYSVSTNEAFF.

The V gene is TRBV11-2, the J gene TRBJ1-6, with 8 bases fitting TRBD1. The J segment lost 15 bases and the V segment lost 5 bases, leaving 21 bases of the junction unmatched. Germline CDR1 is SGHAT and CDR2 is FQNNGV. The CDR3 is 17 amino acids. Here the CDR3 reads CASSPLLGDRPRRSLHF. In DNA, the CDR3 is TGTGCCAGCAGCCCATTATTAGGGGACAGGCCCCGGCGGAGCCTCCACTTT.

This clone was detected only once. The genes are TRBV19 and TRBJ1-6, with TRBD1 identical over 7 bases. V was pared by 6 bases and J by 9 bases, with 8 bases of the junction left unmatched. Germline CDR1 LNHDA, CDR2 SQIVND (reference sequence). The CDR3 has 14 residues. The CDR3 is CASSDRDFGSPLHF. For the CDR3, the DNA is TGTGCCAGTAGCGACAGGGACTTTGGTTCACCCCTCCACTTT.

V is TRBV27 and J is TRBJ2-1, with 8 bases identical to TRBD2. The CDR3 contains 13 residues. V trimming: 6 bases; J trimming: 4 bases; junction bases outside the gene matches: 2. Germline values: CDR1 MNHEY, CDR2 SMNVEV (reference sequence). As DNA, the CDR3 is TGTGCCAGCAGCACTAGCGGATACAATGAGCAGTTCTTC. Translation gives CASSTSGYNEQFF.

J is TRBJ1-2 and V is TRBV2, with TRBD1 identical over 7 bases. CDR1 is SNHLY, CDR2 FYNNEI, per germline. CDR3 length: 13 residues. The V gene end was trimmed by 9 bases and the J gene end by 5 bases; junction bases not matched to a gene: 9. The CDR3 protein is CASSDRVRYGYTF. The CDR3 coding sequence is TGTGCCAGTAGCGACAGGGTACGTTATGGCTACACCTTC.

This rearrangement joins TRBV9 to TRBJ2-1; D is unresolved. Per the germline V gene, CDR1 is SGDLS and CDR2 is YYNGEE. Trimming pared 0 bases from V and 2 bases from J, leaving 9 bases between. The CDR3 has 15 residues. CDR3 nucleotide sequence: TGTGCCAGCAGCGTAGGTTGGCAGGCCTACAATGAGCAGTTCTTC. Amino acids: CASSVGWQAYNEQFF.

The chain couples TRBV19 to TRBJ1-1, with 9 positions matching TRBD1. Germline V gene data show CDR1 as LNHDA and CDR2 as SQIVND (reference sequence). V shed 5 bases, J shed 1 base, and the junction held 2 bases outside the gene matches. CDR3 size: 14 residues. Here the CDR3 reads CASSRDRANTEAFF. CDR3 nucleotides: TGTGCCAGTAGTCGGGACAGGGCGAACACTGAAGCTTTCTTT.

This chain uses TRBV5-1 with TRBJ1-4; D is undetermined. Germline-derived CDR1 and CDR2 are SGHRS and YFSETQ. This CDR3 region has 14 residues. The V end lost 7 bases, the J end lost 2 bases, and 12 bases lay between the germline ends. The chain's CDR3 is CASSKTATNEKLFF. CDR3 DNA: TGCGCCAGCTCCAAAACAGCTACTAATGAAAAACTGTTTTTT.

The chain uses TRBV5-4 and TRBJ1-2; D not certain. The CDR3 covers 14 residues. Germline assignment: CDR1 SGHNT and CDR2 YYREEE (reference sequence). V lost 0 bases and J lost 0, with 6 bases in between. CDR3 amino acids: CASSLALANYGYTF. The DNA for the CDR3 is TGTGCCAGCAGCTTGGCCCTAGCTAACTATGGCTACACCTTC.

The chain recombines TRBV9 with TRBJ2-1, with 14 positions matching TRBD2. The CDR3 totals 15 residues. After removal of 4 bases from V and 8 bases from J, the junction contained 5 bases not matched to a gene. Germline values: CDR1 SGDLS, CDR2 YYNGEE. The CDR3 DNA is TGTGCCAGCAGCCCCCGACTAGCGGGGGGGTATGAGCAGTTCTTC. This gives the protein CASSPRLAGGYEQFF.

This sequence joins TRBV5-5 and TRBJ1-4; tentative D call: TRBD1 (6 bases). This CDR3 is built from 14 residues. Germline V gene data show CDR1 as SGHKS and CDR2 as YYEKEE (reference sequence). V was clipped by 6 bases and J by 6 bases, with 15 bases between them. This chain's CDR3 is CASTLGGEHEKLFF. The CDR3 DNA sequence: TGTGCCAGCACCTTAGGGGGGGAGCATGAAAAACTGTTTTTT.

The chain combines TRBV10-1 with TRBJ2-7; D is undetermined. The V and J ends lost 0 bases and 6 bases respectively, with 12 bases between them. Germline V CDR1 and CDR2: WNHNN, SYGVQD (reference sequence). The length of the CDR3 is 14 residues. The CDR3, as DNA: TGCGCCAGCAGTGAGTCCCTTGACATGTTCGAGCAGTACTTC. Its protein is CASSESLDMFEQYF.

The chain uses TRBV2 and TRBJ2-7; maybe TRBD2 (5 bases). The CDR3 has 15 amino acids. The V and J ends lost 6 bases and 3 bases respectively, with 18 bases between them. CDR1 and CDR2 from the germline V gene are SNHLY and FYNNEI. CDR3 in amino acids: CASSPEGVPDYEQYF. In DNA form, the CDR3 reads TGTGCCAGCAGCCCCGAGGGTGTACCCGACTACGAGCAGTACTTC.

This clone was recorded only once. V usage is TRBV10-2 and J usage is TRBJ1-1; possibly TRBD1 for D (5 bases). The CDR3 totals 15 residues. Germline lookup yields CDR1 WSHSY and CDR2 SAAADI. V gave up 3 bases and J gave up 1 base, with 12 bases separating them. The CDR3 DNA follows: TGCGCCAGCAGTGAAAGTGGGGGGAGGAACACTGAAGCTTTCTTT. Its translation: CASSESGGRNTEAFF.

The rearrangement joins TRBV18 to TRBJ2-6; D might be TRBD1 (5 bases). V shed 3 bases and J shed 1 base, with 7 bases lying between them. The CDR3 has 15 amino acids. The germline CDR1 and CDR2 sequences are KGHSH and LQKENI. The CDR3 nucleotides read TGTGCCAGCTCACCGGCAGGGTCTGGGGCCAACGTCCTGACTTTC. Translation gives CASSPAGSGANVLTF.

This chain uses TRBV6-5 with TRBJ1-6, with D uncertain. The CDR3 sequence is 14 residues long. The germline V gene has CDR1 MNHEY and CDR2 SVGAGI. Trimming pared 2 bases from V and 10 bases from J, leaving 12 bases between. As DNA, the CDR3 is TGTGCCAGCAGTTACCGGGCACTAGGATCACCCCTCCACTTT. Its translation is CASSYRALGSPLHF.

The CDR3 nucleotides are TGTGCCAGCAGTTCCCCTTTTAAGCGTTCTAGCACAGATACGCAGTATTTT. Translating it yields CASSSPFKRSSTDTQYF. This chain uses TRBV28 with TRBJ2-3; D is ambiguous. The CDR3 is made up of 17 amino acids. Germline V CDR1 and CDR2: MDHEN, SYDVKM. The ends were cut back, 4 bases at V and 0 bases at J, with 17 bases in the middle.

This rearrangement joins TRBV4-2 to TRBJ1-1; no firm D call. The CDR3 sequence is 15 residues long. V lost 0 bases and J lost 6, with 14 bases in between. CDR1 is LGHNA and CDR2 is YNFKEQ in the germline V gene. CDR3 region: CASSQELEGLAEAFF. The CDR3 region has the DNA TGTGCCAGCAGCCAAGAATTGGAGGGTCTAGCTGAAGCTTTCTTT.

The chain links TRBV6-1 to TRBJ1-2; a possible D gene is TRBD1 (6 bases). V was pared by 3 bases and J by 8 bases, with 13 bases between. CDR1 and CDR2 from the germline V gene are MNHNS and SASEGT. There are 13 residues in the CDR3. CDR3 sequence (DNA): TGTGCCAGCAGTGAGATTTCAGGGGTCGGCTACACCTTC. It yields the protein CASSEISGVGYTF.

J is TRBJ1-4 and V is TRBV6-5; D ambiguous. This CDR3 region has 15 residues. V gave up 4 bases and J gave up 7 bases, with 16 bases separating them. Germline CDR1 reads MNHEY; CDR2 reads SVGAGI. CDR3: CASSSRTDSSEKLFF. The CDR3 bases are TGTGCCAGCAGTTCTAGGACGGACTCTTCTGAAAAACTGTTTTTT.

The chain couples TRBV6-5 to TRBJ2-2; weak D call: TRBD1 (5 bases). The V and J ends lost 6 bases and 4 bases respectively, with 12 bases between them. From germline, CDR1 is MNHEY and CDR2 SVGAGI. The CDR3 spans 14 residues. Here the CDR3 reads CASSQGPSTGELFF. CDR3 sequence (DNA): TGTGCCAGCAGCCAGGGTCCAAGCACCGGGGAGCTGTTTTTT.

Here the CDR3 reads CASSLGTGYYEQYF. CDR3 in DNA: TGTGCCAGCAGCTTAGGGACAGGGTATTACGAGCAGTACTTC. The chain uses TRBV7-9 and TRBJ2-7; 8 bases agree with TRBD1. J gave up 4 bases and V 1 base, and 3 bases lay outside the gene matches. Germline V gene data show CDR1 as SEHNR and CDR2 as FQNEAQ (reference sequence). The CDR3 totals 14 residues.

The sample holds a few counts of this clone. The rearrangement joins TRBV5-1 to TRBJ1-1; 9 bases map to TRBD1. The V segment lost 4 bases and the J segment 1 base; nucleotides outside the gene matches: 5. The CDR3 contains 15 residues. Germline lookup yields CDR1 SGHRS and CDR2 YFSETQ. As DNA, the CDR3 is TGCGCCAGCAGCATACAGGGGGCAGGGAACACTGAAGCTTTCTTT. This encodes CASSIQGAGNTEAFF.